This passage covers 6 T cell receptor beta chains from one sample sequenced in a study of T cell repertoires in cytomegalovirus infection (dated by TCRdb to the late 2010s). The run used an Illumina HiSeq 1500. TCRdb reworked the public reads: Q25 trimming with fastp, MiXCR clone assembly, productive beta chains retained. Every distinct CDR3 protein forms one entry, paired with its most common genes and DNA. The sample includes around 450,000 distinct CDR3 sequences, with around 10% observed a single time. Jointly, the top ten make up approximately 10% of the sample. The sample comprised PBMCs. The receptors come from a human donor in good health (CMV status not recorded). Some clones in this sample may be carry-over from other donors' samples.

There are a few counts of this clonotype. The chain combines TRBV29-1 with TRBJ2-5; 9 bases fit TRBD2. Germline V gene sequence: CDR1 SQVTM, CDR2 ANQGSEA. Trimming cost V 8 bases and J 4 bases; bases outside gene matches: 8. The CDR3 covers 13 residues. CDR3 sequence reads: CSSEGGRGETQYF. CDR3 sequence (DNA): TGCAGCTCAGAAGGCGGGAGGGGAGAGACCCAGTACTTC.

The chain combines TRBV20-1 with TRBJ2-5, with D perhaps TRBD1 (5 bases). Per the germline V gene, CDR1 is DFQATT and CDR2 is SNEGSKA (reference sequence). Trimming took off 8 bases at V and 2 bases at J, with 12 bases between the two ends. CDR3 size: 12 residues. CDR3 in DNA: TGCAGTCTTGGACACCTTCAAGAGACCCAGTACTTC. This translates into CSLGHLQETQYF.

This clonotype appeared many times. This sequence joins TRBV7-9 and TRBJ2-1; the D gene is possibly TRBD1 (5 bases). Deletions cut 5 bases from V and 2 bases from J, with 16 bases between. CDR3 length: 16 residues. Germline V gene lookup returns CDR1 SEHNR and CDR2 FQNEAQ (reference sequence). The CDR3 sequence: CASSPTTAPTYNEQFF. The CDR3 coding sequence is TGTGCCAGCAGCCCGACGACAGCGCCAACCTACAATGAGCAGTTCTTC.

There are a few counts of this clonotype. V is TRBV20-1 and J is TRBJ2-1, with 7 bases fitting TRBD2. Germline assignment: CDR1 DFQATT and CDR2 SNEGSKA (reference sequence). The CDR3 loop spans 13 amino acids. V lost 3 bases to trimming and J lost 2 bases; unmatched junction nucleotides: 1. CDR3 region: CSASAGAYNEQFF. As DNA, the CDR3 is TGCAGTGCTAGCGCGGGAGCCTACAATGAGCAGTTCTTC.

This clonotype occurred many times. The chain uses TRBV12-3 or TRBV12-4 and TRBJ1-3; D remains ambiguous. Deletions cut 5 bases from V and 0 bases from J, with 8 bases between. The CDR3 consists of 14 residues. CDR3 amino acids: CASSLQYSGNTIYF. The CDR3 DNA reads TGTGCCAGCAGTCTACAGTACTCTGGAAACACCATATATTTT.

This chain joins TRBV18 and TRBJ2-4; tentative D call: TRBD1 (7 bases). Trimming took 6 bases from V and 1 from J, leaving 16 bases between them. CDR1 is KGHSH and CDR2 is LQKENI in the germline V gene. The CDR3 is 16 amino acids. DNA of the CDR3: TGTGCCAGCTCCTATCAGGGGGGTGCGGCCAAAAACATTCAGTACTTC. It yields the protein CASSYQGGAAKNIQYF. Full variable domain (rest looked up from reference TRBV18 and TRBJ2-4): NAGVMQNPRHLVRRRGQEARLRCSPMKGHSHVYWYRQLPEEGLKFMVYLQKENIIDESGMPKERFSAEFPKEGPSILRIQQVVRGDSAAYFCASSYQGGAAKNIQYFGAGTRLSVL.